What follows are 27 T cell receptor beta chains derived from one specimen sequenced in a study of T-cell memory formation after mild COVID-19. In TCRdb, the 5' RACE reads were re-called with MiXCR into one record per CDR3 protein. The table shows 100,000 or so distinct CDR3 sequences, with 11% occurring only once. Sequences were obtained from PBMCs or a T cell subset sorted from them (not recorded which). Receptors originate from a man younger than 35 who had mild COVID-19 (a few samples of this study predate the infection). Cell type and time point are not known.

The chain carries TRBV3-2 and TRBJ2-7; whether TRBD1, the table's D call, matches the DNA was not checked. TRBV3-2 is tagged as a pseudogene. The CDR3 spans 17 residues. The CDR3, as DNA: TGTGCCAGCAGCCAACCCCCAGGGGGGCAGTCCCCCTACGAGCAGTACTTC. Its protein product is CASSQPPGGQSPYEQYF.

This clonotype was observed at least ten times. CDR3 protein: CASRDTEAFF. The CDR3 DNA is TGTGCCAGCAGGGACACTGAAGCTTTCTTT. V is TRBV3-1 and J is TRBJ1-1; D unresolved. This CDR3 comprises 10 residues. Germline V gene lookup returns CDR1 LGHDT and CDR2 YNNKEL (reference sequence). V was trimmed by 6 bases and J by 3 bases, leaving 2 bases between them.

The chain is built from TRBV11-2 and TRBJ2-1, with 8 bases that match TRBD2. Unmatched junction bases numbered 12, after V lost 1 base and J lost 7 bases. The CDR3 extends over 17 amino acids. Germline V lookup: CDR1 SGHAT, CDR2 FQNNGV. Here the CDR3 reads CASSLGTGGPRVNEQFF. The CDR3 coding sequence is TGTGCCAGCAGCTTAGGTACGGGGGGGCCTCGGGTTAATGAGCAGTTCTTC.

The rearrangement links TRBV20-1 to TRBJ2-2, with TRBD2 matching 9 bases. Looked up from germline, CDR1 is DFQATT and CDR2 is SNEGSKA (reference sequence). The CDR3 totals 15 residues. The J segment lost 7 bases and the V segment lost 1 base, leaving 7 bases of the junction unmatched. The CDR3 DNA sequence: TGCAGTGCTAGAGGCCTAGCGGGACTTAGCGGGGAGCTGTTTTTT. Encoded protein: CSARGLAGLSGELFF.

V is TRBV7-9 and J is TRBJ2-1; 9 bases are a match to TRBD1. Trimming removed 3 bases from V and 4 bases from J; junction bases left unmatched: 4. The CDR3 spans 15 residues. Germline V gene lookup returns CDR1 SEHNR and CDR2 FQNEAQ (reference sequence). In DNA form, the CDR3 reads TGTGCCAGCAGCTTGGTTGGGACAGGGTACAATGAGCAGTTCTTC. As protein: CASSLVGTGYNEQFF. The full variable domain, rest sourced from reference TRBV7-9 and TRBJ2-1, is DTGVSQNPRHKITKRGQNVTFRCDPISEHNRLYWYRQTLGQGPEFLTYFQNEAQLEKSRLLSDRFSAERPKGSFSTLEIQRTEQGDSAMYLCASSLVGTGYNEQFFGPGTRLTVL.

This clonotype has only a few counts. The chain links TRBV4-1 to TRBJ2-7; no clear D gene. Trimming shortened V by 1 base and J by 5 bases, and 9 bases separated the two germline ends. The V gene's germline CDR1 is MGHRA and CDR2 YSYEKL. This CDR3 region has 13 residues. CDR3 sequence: CASSQVPSHEQYF. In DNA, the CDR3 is TGCGCCAGCAGCCAAGTTCCCAGCCACGAGCAGTACTTC.

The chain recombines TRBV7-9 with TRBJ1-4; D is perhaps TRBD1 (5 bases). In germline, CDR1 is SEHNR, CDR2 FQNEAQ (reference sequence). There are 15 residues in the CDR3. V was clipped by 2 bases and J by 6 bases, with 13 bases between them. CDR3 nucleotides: TGTGCCAGCAGCTTAAGGGGCAGAGCCGATGAAAAACTGTTTTTT. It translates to CASSLRGRADEKLFF.

The CDR3 coding sequence is TGTGCCAGCAGCCAAGAAAGTGGGTCAAATTCACCCCTCCACTTT. Translating it yields CASSQESGSNSPLHF. The V call is TRBV4-2, the J call TRBJ1-6; D uncertain. The germline gives CDR1 LGHNA, CDR2 YNFKEQ. Trimming cost V 0 bases and J 7 bases, with 10 bases left between them. The CDR3 has 15 residues.

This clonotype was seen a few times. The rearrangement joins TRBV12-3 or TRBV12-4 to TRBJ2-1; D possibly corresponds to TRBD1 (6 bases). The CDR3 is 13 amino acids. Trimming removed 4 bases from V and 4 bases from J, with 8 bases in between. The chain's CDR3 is CASSSTGYNEQFF. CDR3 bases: TGTGCCAGCAGTTCCACAGGGTACAATGAGCAGTTCTTC.

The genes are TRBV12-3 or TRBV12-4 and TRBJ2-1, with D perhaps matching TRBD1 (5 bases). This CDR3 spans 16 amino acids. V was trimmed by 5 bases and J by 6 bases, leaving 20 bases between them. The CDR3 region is CASSPIRSQASNEQFF. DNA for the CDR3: TGTGCCAGCAGTCCAATCCGGTCACAGGCCTCCAATGAGCAGTTCTTC.

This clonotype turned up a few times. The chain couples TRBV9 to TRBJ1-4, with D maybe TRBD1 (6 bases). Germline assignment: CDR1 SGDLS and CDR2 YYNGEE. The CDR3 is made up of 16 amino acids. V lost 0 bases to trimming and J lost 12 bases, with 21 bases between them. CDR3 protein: CASSVGGGLTEKELFF. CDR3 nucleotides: TGTGCCAGCAGCGTAGGAGGGGGACTCACAGAAAAAGAACTGTTTTTT.

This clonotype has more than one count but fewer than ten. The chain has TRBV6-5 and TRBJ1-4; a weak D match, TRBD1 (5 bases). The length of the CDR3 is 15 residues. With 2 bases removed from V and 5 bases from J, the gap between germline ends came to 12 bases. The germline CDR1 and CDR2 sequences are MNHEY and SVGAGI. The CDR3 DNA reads TGTGCCAGCAGTTACACGGGGGGATCAAATGAAAAACTGTTTTTT. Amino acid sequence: CASSYTGGSNEKLFF.

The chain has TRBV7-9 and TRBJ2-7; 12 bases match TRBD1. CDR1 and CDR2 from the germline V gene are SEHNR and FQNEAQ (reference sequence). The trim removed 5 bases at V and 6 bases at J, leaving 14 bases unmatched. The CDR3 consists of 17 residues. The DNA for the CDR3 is TGTGCCAGCAGCCGTCCCTCCCGGGACAGGGGGCGCTCCGAGCAGTACTTC. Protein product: CASSRPSRDRGRSEQYF.

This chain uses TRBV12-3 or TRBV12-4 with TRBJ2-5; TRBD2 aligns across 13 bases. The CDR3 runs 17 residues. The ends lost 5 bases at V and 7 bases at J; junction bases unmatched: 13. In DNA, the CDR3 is TGTGCCAGCAGTGGAGGGACTAGCGGGGTTTTGGGCGTGACCCAGTACTTC. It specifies CASSGGTSGVLGVTQYF.

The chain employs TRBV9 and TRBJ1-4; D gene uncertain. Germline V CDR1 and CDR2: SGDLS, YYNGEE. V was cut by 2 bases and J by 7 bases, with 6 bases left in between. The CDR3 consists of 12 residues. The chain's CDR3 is CASSVLGEKLFF. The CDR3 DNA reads TGTGCCAGCAGCGTGCTAGGTGAAAAACTGTTTTTT.

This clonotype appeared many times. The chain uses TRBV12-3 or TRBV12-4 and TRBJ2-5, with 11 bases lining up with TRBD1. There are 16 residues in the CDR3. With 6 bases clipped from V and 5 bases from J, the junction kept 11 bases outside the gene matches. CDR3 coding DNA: TGTGCCAGCAGCACCGGACAGGGGGCTAATATGGAGACCCAGTACTTC. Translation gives CASSTGQGANMETQYF.

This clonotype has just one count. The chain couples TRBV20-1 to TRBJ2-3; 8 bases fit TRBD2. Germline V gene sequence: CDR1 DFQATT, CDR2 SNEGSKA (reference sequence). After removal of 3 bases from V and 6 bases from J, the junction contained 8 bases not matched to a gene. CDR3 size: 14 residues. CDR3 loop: CSASVGGASDTQYF. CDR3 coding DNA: TGCAGTGCTAGCGTCGGGGGGGCTTCCGATACGCAGTATTTT.

The CDR3 reads CASSFRGDMMGEQFF. The CDR3 DNA is TGTGCCAGCAGCTTCAGGGGGGACATGATGGGCGAGCAGTTCTTC. This chain links TRBV7-9 with TRBJ2-1; tentatively, D is TRBD1 (7 bases). This CDR3 is built from 15 residues. Trimming left V 3 bases short and J 10 bases short, with 19 bases between. Germline V gene lookup returns CDR1 SEHNR and CDR2 FQNEAQ (reference sequence).

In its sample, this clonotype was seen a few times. The CDR3 spells CASNLASNTEAFF. CDR3 DNA sequence: TGTGCCAGCAATTTGGCGTCGAACACTGAAGCTTTCTTT. The chain combines TRBV6-5 with TRBJ1-1; D remains unclear. CDR3 length: 13 amino acids. Germline V gene lookup returns CDR1 MNHEY and CDR2 SVGAGI. V dropped 7 bases and J dropped 1 base, with 10 bases sitting between them.

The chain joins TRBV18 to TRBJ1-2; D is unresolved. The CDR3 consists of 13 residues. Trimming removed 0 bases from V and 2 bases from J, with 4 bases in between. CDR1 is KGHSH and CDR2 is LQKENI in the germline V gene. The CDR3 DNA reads TGTGCCAGCTCACCACCGGCAAACTATGGCTACACCTTC. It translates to CASSPPANYGYTF.

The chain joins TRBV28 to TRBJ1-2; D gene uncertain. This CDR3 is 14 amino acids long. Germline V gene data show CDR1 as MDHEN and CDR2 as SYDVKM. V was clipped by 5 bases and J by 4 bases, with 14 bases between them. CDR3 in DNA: TGTGCCAGCAGTCAGCCCGGGCAAAGCTATGGCTACACCTTC. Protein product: CASSQPGQSYGYTF.

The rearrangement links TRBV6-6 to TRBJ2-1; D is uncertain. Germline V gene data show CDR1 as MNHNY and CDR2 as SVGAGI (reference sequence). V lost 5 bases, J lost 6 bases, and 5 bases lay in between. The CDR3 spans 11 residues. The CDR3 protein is CASSEANEQFF. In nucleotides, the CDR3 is TGTGCCAGCAGTGAGGCCAATGAGCAGTTCTTC.

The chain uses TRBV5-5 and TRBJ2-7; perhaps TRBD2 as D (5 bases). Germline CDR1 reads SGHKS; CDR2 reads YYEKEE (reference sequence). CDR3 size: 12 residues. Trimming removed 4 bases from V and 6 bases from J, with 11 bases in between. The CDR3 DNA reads TGTGCCAGCAGCCAGGCTCGGGGCGAGCAGTACGTC. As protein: CASSQARGEQYV.

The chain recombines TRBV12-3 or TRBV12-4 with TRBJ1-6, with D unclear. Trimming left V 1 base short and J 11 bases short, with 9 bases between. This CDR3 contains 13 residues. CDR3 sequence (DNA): TGTGCCAGCAGTTTAGACAATATCACACCCCTCCACTTT. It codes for CASSLDNITPLHF.

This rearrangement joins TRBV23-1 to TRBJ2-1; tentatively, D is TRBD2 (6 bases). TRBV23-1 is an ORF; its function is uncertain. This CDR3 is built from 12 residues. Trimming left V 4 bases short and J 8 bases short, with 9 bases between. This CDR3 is CASSPERDEQFF. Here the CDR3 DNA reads TGCGCCAGCAGTCCCGAGCGGGATGAGCAGTTCTTC.

CDR3 coding DNA: TGTGCCAGCAGCTTAGTCCCACAGGGGTACGAGCAGTACTTC. This translates into CASSLVPQGYEQYF. The V call is TRBV7-6, the J call TRBJ2-7; 7 nucleotides align to TRBD1. CDR3 length: 14 residues. The germline gives CDR1 SGHVS, CDR2 FNYEAQ. V lost 1 base to trimming and J lost 4 bases; unmatched junction nucleotides: 4.

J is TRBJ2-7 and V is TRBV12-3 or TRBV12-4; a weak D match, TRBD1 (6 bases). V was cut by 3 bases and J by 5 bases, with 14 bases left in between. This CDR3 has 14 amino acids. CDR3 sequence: CASSFGDTPHEQYF. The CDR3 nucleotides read TGTGCCAGCAGTTTTGGGGACACCCCCCACGAGCAGTACTTC.